This T cell receptor beta chain was observed in a study of blood T cell repertoires in COVID-19. The overall study: Sources were T cells, B-cell-depleted T cells, or PBMCs; the material itself was cDNA or gDNA.

V lost 3 bases and J 8 bases, leaving 11 bases between the germline ends. The CDR3 length is 14 residues. Germline V gives CDR1 LNHDA, CDR2 SQIVND (reference sequence). As handled by the study authors: Reference gene primer amplification gave estimated nucleated cell counts. Measured with immunoSEQ multiplex PCR; TCRdb has only the in-frame clones, and not every one. The D gene and trimming were derived from the DNA, and the V and J assignments and clone size from that table. The sample lists roughly 330,000 clones; approximately 89% were seen once. Sequences were obtained from PBMCs or T cells enriched from blood (not recorded which). The TCR was taken from a woman aged 30 to 39 who had recovered from COVID-19. The chain carries TRBV19 and TRBJ1-6; D may be TRBD1 (5 bases). The CDR3 sequence is CASSISGRDSPLHF. CDR3 DNA sequence: TGTGCCAGTAGTATCTCAGGGAGGGATTCACCCCTCCACTTT.